Listed here are 15 T cell receptor beta chains from one sample, sequenced in a study of regulatory T cells in long-lasting Graves disease. For TCR beta, libraries came from iRepertoire HTBI primers and Arm-PCR of CDR3 regions. TCRdb reprocessed the multiplex PCR reads with MiXCR, giving one entry per CDR3 protein. The sample holds under 450,000 distinct CDR3 sequences, roughly 12% seen once. Documented time point: newly diagnosed GD, antithyroid drugs for less than 3 months. There was RNA extracted from PBMCs, and the TCR library was made from it. The same data also went into a second study, on T cells in Graves' hyperthyroidism and ophthalmopathy.

Sequenced material: peripheral blood mononuclear cells (PBMCs), taken at new diagnosis, from a patient treated with antithyroid drugs. The receptor set was obtained from a woman aged 18-29 years with Graves disease.

There are many counts of this clonotype. This chain uses TRBV18 with TRBJ1-2; D is ambiguous. This CDR3 contains 13 residues. V lost 3 bases to trimming and J lost 4 bases, with 9 bases between them. Germline CDR1 KGHSH, CDR2 LQKENI. CDR3 sequence (DNA): TGTGCCAGCTCACCGGGCCAAATCTATGGCTACACCTTC. Translated, it gives CASSPGQIYGYTF.

This clonotype was seen ten or more times. The CDR3 DNA reads TGTGCCAGCAGCCAACCAGGGGGCGCGGTGGAAAAACTGTTTTTT. This gives the protein CASSQPGGAVEKLFF. V gene TRBV28 combines with J gene TRBJ1-4, with TRBD1 matching over 8 bases. Germline CDR1 reads MDHEN; CDR2 reads SYDVKM. J was trimmed by 8 bases and V by 6 bases; bases with no gene match: 11. This CDR3 has 15 amino acids.

This clonotype was observed at least ten times. This rearrangement joins TRBV6-1 to TRBJ1-1; no definite D call. Germline loops: CDR1 MNHNS, CDR2 SASEGT. The CDR3 runs 12 residues. V was shortened by 2 bases and J by 7 bases, with 8 bases between the two germline ends. The CDR3 sequence: CASSESGIEAFF. CDR3 in DNA: TGTGCCAGCAGTGAATCAGGTATTGAAGCTTTCTTT.

A word on this clonotype: This likely came from a read error, as a far larger clone is one base away. The chain uses TRBV18 and TRBJ2-3, with a possible D match to TRBD2 (5 bases). The V gene's germline CDR1 is KGHSH and CDR2 LQKENI. The CDR3 has 13 residues. The CDR3 nucleotides read TGTGCCAGCTCACATGTAGGGAGCACTGAAGCTTCCTTT. Protein sequence: CASSHVGSTEASF.

This clonotype has a handful of counts. The chain carries TRBV2 and TRBJ2-1; tentative D call: TRBD1 (5 bases). CDR3 size: 15 residues. Germline-derived CDR1 and CDR2 are SNHLY and FYNNEI. Trimming stripped 6 bases from V and 4 bases from J, with 16 bases between. CDR3 protein: CASSPPRGAYNEQFF. CDR3 DNA sequence: TGTGCCAGCAGCCCCCCTAGGGGTGCTTACAATGAGCAGTTCTTC. The variable domain in full, with the rest retrieved from reference TRBV2 and TRBJ2-1, is EPEVTQTPSHQVTQMGQEVILRCVPISNHLYFYWYRQILGQKVEFLVSFYNNEISEKSEIFDDQFSVERPDGSNFTLKIRSTKLEDSAMYFCASSPPRGAYNEQFFGPGTRLTVL.

This clonotype turned up a few times. V usage is TRBV10-3 and J usage is TRBJ2-3; D gene ambiguous. CDR1 ENHRY and CDR2 SYGVKD come from the germline V gene. Trimming stripped 4 bases from V and 5 bases from J, with 4 bases between. This CDR3 comprises 11 residues. The CDR3, as DNA: TGTGCCATCAGTGCGGAAGATACGCAGTATTTT. Translation gives CAISAEDTQYF.

This rearrangement joins TRBV7-3 to TRBJ2-3; D is possibly TRBD1 (5 bases). The CDR3 is 14 residues long. Germline CDR1 and CDR2: SGHTA and FQGTGA. Trimming shortened V by 4 bases and J by 6 bases, and 14 bases separated the two germline ends. The chain's CDR3 is CASSSSGGHDTQYF. CDR3 bases: TGTGCCAGCAGCTCCTCCGGCGGACACGATACGCAGTATTTT.

This clonotype was recorded many times. The chain links TRBV7-3 to TRBJ2-5, with D perhaps assigned TRBD1 or TRBD2 (6 bases each). Trimming left V 5 bases short and J 4 bases short, with 14 bases between. Germline-derived CDR1 and CDR2 are SGHTA and FQGTGA. The length of the CDR3 is 14 residues. This CDR3 is CASSPGGSGETQYF. CDR3 DNA sequence: TGTGCCAGCAGCCCCGGGGGCTCGGGAGAGACCCAGTACTTC. Combining the CDR3 with reference TRBV7-3 and TRBJ2-5 gives the whole variable domain GAGVSQTPSNKVTEKGKYVELRCDPISGHTALYWYRQSLGQGPEFLIYFQGTGAADDSGLPNDRFFAVRPEGSVSTLKIQRTERGDSAVYLCASSPGGSGETQYFGPGTRLLVL.

This clonotype was detected ten times or more. V usage is TRBV3-1 and J usage is TRBJ1-5; D is perhaps TRBD1 (5 bases). CDR3 length: 15 amino acids. V was shortened by 1 base and J by 6 bases, with 13 bases between the two germline ends. Germline V gives CDR1 LGHDT, CDR2 YNNKEL (reference sequence). CDR3 DNA sequence: TGTGCCAGCAGCCAAGCTGGGGGGTCCCCTCAGCCCCAGCATTTT. This gives the protein CASSQAGGSPQPQHF.

Many counts were recorded for this clonotype. This sequence joins TRBV7-4 and TRBJ2-7; no reliable D call. CDR1 and CDR2 from the germline V gene are SGHVT and SQSDAQ. V lost 5 bases and J lost 3, with 8 bases in between. The CDR3 sequence is 12 residues long. CDR3 protein: CASSPSVYEQYV. CDR3 bases: TGTGCCAGCAGCCCGTCAGTCTACGAGCAGTACGTC.

The chain links TRBV6-2 or TRBV6-3 to TRBJ2-1; 10 nucleotides align to TRBD2. The germline CDR1 and CDR2 sequences are MNHEY and SVGEGT. V lost 7 bases to trimming and J lost 5 bases; unmatched junction nucleotides: 8. CDR3 size: 15 residues. This CDR3 reads CASTTTSGPNNEQFF. The CDR3 DNA follows: TGTGCCAGCACCACGACTAGCGGGCCTAACAATGAGCAGTTCTTC.

At least ten counts were recorded for this clonotype. The chain carries TRBV20-1 and TRBJ1-1, with no clear D. This CDR3 has 17 amino acids. Per the germline V gene, CDR1 is DFQATT and CDR2 is SNEGSKA (reference sequence). V shed 1 base and J shed 1 base, with 19 bases lying between them. CDR3 DNA sequence: TGCAGTGCTAGAGGTCCTCCCCTCGGGGAGTGGAACACTGAAGCTTTCTTT. It encodes CSARGPPLGEWNTEAFF.

This clonotype was seen repeatedly, ten times or more. The chain carries TRBV30 and TRBJ1-1; D not certain. V was trimmed by 0 bases and J by 7 bases, leaving 15 bases between them. The germline CDR1 and CDR2 sequences are GTSNPN and SVGIG (reference sequence). The CDR3 runs to 14 residues. The CDR3 here is CAWSVTEKAGEAFF. CDR3 DNA: TGTGCCTGGAGTGTAACCGAAAAGGCGGGTGAAGCTTTCTTT.

This sequence joins TRBV27 and TRBJ2-5; D uncertain. CDR3 size: 14 residues. Germline V gene data show CDR1 as MNHEY and CDR2 as SMNVEV (reference sequence). V was pared by 2 bases and J by 2 bases, with 9 bases between. The CDR3 here is CASSLAAFQETQYF. CDR3 DNA: TGTGCCAGCAGTTTAGCGGCCTTTCAAGAGACCCAGTACTTC.

This chain uses TRBV12-3 or TRBV12-4 with TRBJ2-4, with D possibly being TRBD1 (5 bases). Trimming pared 4 bases from V and 2 bases from J, leaving 15 bases between. The CDR3 covers 16 residues. The CDR3, as DNA: TGTGCCAGCAGTTGGACACGACAGTACCCCAAAAACATTCAGTACTTC. It translates to CASSWTRQYPKNIQYF.